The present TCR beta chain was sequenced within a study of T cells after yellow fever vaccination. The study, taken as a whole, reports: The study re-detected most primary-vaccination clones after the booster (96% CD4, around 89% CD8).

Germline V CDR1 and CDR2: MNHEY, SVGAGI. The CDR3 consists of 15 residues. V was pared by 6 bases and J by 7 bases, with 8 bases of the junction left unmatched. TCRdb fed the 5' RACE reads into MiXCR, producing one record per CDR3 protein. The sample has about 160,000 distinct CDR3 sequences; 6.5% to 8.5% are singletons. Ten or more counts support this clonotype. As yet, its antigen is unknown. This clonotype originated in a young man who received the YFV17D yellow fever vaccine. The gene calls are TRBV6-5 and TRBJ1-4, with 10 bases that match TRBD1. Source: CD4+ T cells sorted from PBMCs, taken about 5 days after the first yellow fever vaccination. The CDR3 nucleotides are TGTGCCAGCAGCTCCACCGGGACAGGGGTTGAAAAACTGTTTTTT. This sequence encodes CASSSTGTGVEKLFF.